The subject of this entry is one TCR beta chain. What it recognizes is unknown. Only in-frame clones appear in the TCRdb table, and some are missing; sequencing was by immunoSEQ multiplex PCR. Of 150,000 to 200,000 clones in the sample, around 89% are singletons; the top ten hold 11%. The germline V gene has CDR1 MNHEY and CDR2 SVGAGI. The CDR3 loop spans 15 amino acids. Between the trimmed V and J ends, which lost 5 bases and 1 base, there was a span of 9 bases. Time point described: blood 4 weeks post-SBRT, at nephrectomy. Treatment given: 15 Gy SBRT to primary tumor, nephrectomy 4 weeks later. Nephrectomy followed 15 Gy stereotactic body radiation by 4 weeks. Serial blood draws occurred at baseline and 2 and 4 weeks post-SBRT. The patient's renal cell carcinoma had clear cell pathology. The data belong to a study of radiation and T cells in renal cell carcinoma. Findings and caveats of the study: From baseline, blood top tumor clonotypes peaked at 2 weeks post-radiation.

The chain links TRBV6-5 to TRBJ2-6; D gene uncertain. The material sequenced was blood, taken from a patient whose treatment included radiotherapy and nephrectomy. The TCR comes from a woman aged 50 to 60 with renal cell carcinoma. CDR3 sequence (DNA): TGTGCCAGCAGTATGCGGAAGTCTGGGGCCAACGTCCTGACTTTC. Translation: CASSMRKSGANVLTF.